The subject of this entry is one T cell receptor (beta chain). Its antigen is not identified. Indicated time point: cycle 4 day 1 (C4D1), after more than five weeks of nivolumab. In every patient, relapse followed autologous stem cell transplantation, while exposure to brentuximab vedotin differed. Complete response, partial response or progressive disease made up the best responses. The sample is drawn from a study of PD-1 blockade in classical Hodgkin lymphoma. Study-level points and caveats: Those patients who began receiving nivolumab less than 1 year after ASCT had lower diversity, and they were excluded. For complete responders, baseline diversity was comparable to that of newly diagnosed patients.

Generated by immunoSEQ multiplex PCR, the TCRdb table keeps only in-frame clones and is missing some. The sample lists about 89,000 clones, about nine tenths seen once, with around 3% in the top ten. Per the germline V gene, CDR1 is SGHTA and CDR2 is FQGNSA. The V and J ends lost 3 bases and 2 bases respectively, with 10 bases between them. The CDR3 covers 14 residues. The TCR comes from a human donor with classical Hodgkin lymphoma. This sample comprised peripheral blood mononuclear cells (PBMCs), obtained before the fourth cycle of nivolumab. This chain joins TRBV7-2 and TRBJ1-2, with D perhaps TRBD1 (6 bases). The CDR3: CASSLDGQNYGYTF. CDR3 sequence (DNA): TGTGCCAGCAGCTTGGACGGACAGAACTATGGCTACACCTTC.